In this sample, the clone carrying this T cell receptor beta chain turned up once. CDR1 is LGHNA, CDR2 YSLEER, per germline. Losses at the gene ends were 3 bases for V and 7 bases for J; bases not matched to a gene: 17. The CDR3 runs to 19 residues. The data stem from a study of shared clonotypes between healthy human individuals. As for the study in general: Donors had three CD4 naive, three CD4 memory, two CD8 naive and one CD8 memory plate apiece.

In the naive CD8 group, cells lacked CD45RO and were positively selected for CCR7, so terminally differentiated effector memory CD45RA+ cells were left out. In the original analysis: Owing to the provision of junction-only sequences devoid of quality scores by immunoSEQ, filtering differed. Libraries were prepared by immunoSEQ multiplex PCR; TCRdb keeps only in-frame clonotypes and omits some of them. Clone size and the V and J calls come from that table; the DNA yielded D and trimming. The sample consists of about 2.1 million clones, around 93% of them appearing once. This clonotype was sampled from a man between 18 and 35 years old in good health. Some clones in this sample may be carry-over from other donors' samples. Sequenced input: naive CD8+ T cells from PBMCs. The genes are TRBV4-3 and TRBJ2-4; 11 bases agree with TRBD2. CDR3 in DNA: TGCGCCAGCAGCCAGAGCTCTTTAGCGGGAGGGCCTGCCGGGAACATTCAGTACTTC. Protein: CASSQSSLAGGPAGNIQYF.